These 21 T cell receptor beta chains came from one sample sequenced in a study of blood T cell repertoires in COVID-19 (dated by TCRdb to the early 2020s). Library construction relied on the immunoSEQ multiplex PCR assay. The immuneACCESS repertoire file appears here via TCRdb, limited to in-frame rearrangements. These files lack a portion of the clones; in checked studies, under half of the deficit traces to unresolved V genes, and the cause of the others is not known. In this sample the table shows 95,000 to 150,000 clones, approximately 81% of which occur a single time. About 4% of the sample is in the top ten clones. Input material: peripheral blood. The receptor set was obtained from an elderly woman with acute or convalescent COVID-19.

This sequence joins TRBV3-1 (or the pseudogene TRBV3-2) and TRBJ1-4, with TRBD1 as a possible D gene (5 bases). The CDR3 extends over 17 amino acids. With 1 base removed from V and 2 bases from J, the gap between germline ends came to 14 bases. The germline gives CDR1 LGHDT, CDR2 YNNKEL (reference sequence). CDR3: CASSQVWSGKTNEKLFF. The DNA for the CDR3 is TGTGCCAGCAGCCAAGTTTGGTCAGGGAAGACTAATGAAAAACTGTTTTTT.

The V gene is TRBV3-1 (or the pseudogene TRBV3-2), the J gene TRBJ1-1; the D gene is possibly TRBD1 (6 bases). V was cut by 6 bases and J by 1 base, with 12 bases left in between. The CDR3 is 14 amino acids. Per germline, CDR1 LGHDT and CDR2 YNNKEL (reference sequence). CDR3 sequence reads: CASSYMDRNTEAFF. DNA for the CDR3: TGTGCCAGCAGTTACATGGACAGGAACACTGAAGCTTTCTTT.

The rearrangement joins TRBV5-4 to TRBJ1-3; 7 nucleotides agree with TRBD1. Per germline, CDR1 SGHNT and CDR2 YYREEE (reference sequence). V was pared by 1 base and J by 2 bases, with 6 bases of the junction left unmatched. This CDR3 contains 16 residues. The CDR3 spells CASSLWTGRTGNTIYF. The CDR3 DNA is TGTGCCAGCAGCTTGTGGACAGGCCGAACTGGAAACACCATATATTTT. The variable domain in full, with the rest retrieved from reference TRBV5-4 and TRBJ1-3, is ETGVTQSPTHLIKTRGQQVTLRCSSQSGHNTVSWYQQALGQGPQFIFQYYREEENGRGNFPPRFSGLQFPNYSSELNVNALELDDSALYLCASSLWTGRTGNTIYFGEGSWLTVV.

The chain uses TRBV7-2 and TRBJ1-5; D gene unclear. The CDR3 runs 14 residues. Trimming took off 0 bases at V and 9 bases at J, with 12 bases between the two ends. Germline loops: CDR1 SGHTA, CDR2 FQGNSA. CDR3 loop: CASSLAAASWPQHF. Here the CDR3 DNA reads TGTGCCAGCAGCTTAGCGGCAGCGTCATGGCCCCAGCATTTT.

The chain has TRBV5-1 and TRBJ2-1; 15 positions match TRBD2. The CDR3 extends over 17 amino acids. Germline assignment: CDR1 SGHRS and CDR2 YFSETQ. V was pared by 4 bases and J by 5 bases, with 7 bases of the junction left unmatched. In DNA, the CDR3 is TGCGCCAGCAGCACCGGACTAGCGGGGGGGTACGACAATGAGCAGTTCTTC. This encodes CASSTGLAGGYDNEQFF.

This clone appeared a few times. The V and J genes are TRBV29-1 and TRBJ2-5, with D uncertain. The CDR3 has 13 residues. Trimming pared 1 base from V and 9 bases from J, leaving 15 bases between. Germline-derived CDR1 and CDR2 are SQVTM and ANQGSEA. Here the CDR3 DNA reads TGCAGCGTTGAAGGATCTAGTAGTTTGCCCCAGTACTTC. It specifies CSVEGSSSLPQYF.

The rearrangement uses TRBV30 and TRBJ1-2; TRBD1 is a possible D gene (6 bases). The germline CDR1 and CDR2 sequences are GTSNPN and SVGIG (reference sequence). The CDR3 is made up of 11 amino acids. The V end was cut by 4 bases, the J end by 7 bases, with 10 bases between. CDR3 DNA: TGTGCCTGGACAAGGGACATTGGCTACACCTTC. Protein sequence: CAWTRDIGYTF.

The rearrangement uses TRBV11-3 and TRBJ2-2; 7 positions agree with TRBD2. The CDR3 length is 13 residues. Germline assignment: CDR1 SGHNT and CDR2 YENEEA. The J segment lost 2 bases and the V segment lost 9 bases, leaving 3 bases of the junction unmatched. As DNA, the CDR3 is TGTGCCAGTGGGGAGGGAAACACCGGGGAGCTGTTTTTT. Amino acids: CASGEGNTGELFF.

The chain carries TRBV7-2 and TRBJ2-7, with TRBD1 matching 7 bases. The CDR3 has 17 amino acids. The germline V gene encodes CDR1 SGHTA and CDR2 FQGNSA. Trimming took 4 bases from V and 2 from J; bases not matched to a gene: 14. CDR3 protein: CASSSPGSGTETYEQYF. The CDR3 region has the DNA TGTGCCAGCAGCTCTCCTGGGTCCGGGACAGAAACCTACGAGCAGTACTTC.

The chain carries TRBV7-2 and TRBJ2-7; TRBD2 matches at 9 bases. V dropped 0 bases and J dropped 5; count of bases not matched to a gene: 5. Germline lookup yields CDR1 SGHTA and CDR2 FQGNSA. This CDR3 is built from 15 residues. The CDR3 DNA reads as TGTGCCAGCAGCTTAGCTAGCGGGAGTATCAACGAGCAGTACTTC. Encoded protein: CASSLASGSINEQYF.

The rearrangement links TRBV28 to TRBJ1-2, with unresolved D. Per germline, CDR1 MDHEN and CDR2 SYDVKM. V was cut by 5 bases and J by 9 bases, with 13 bases left in between. The CDR3 contains 12 residues. The CDR3 bases are TGTGCCAGCAGTCCCCCCGGCAGGAGCTACACCTTC. The encoded protein is CASSPPGRSYTF.

V and J are TRBV19 and TRBJ2-1; TRBD2 matches 13 bases. This CDR3 is built from 18 residues. Germline V gene sequence: CDR1 LNHDA, CDR2 SQIVND (reference sequence). J lost 7 bases, V lost 5 bases, and 14 bases had no gene match. The CDR3 sequence: CASSPRTWTSGRVNEQFF. CDR3 sequence (DNA): TGTGCCAGTAGTCCCCGAACATGGACTAGCGGGAGAGTTAATGAGCAGTTCTTC.

The rearrangement joins TRBV7-2 to TRBJ2-3; 10 positions agree with TRBD2. CDR3 length: 15 residues. Looked up from germline, CDR1 is SGHTA and CDR2 is FQGNSA. Unmatched junction bases numbered 8, after V lost 5 bases and J lost 6 bases. Written as DNA, the CDR3 is TGTGCCAGCAGCCCCCGAGCGGGGGGGGCCGATACGCAGTATTTT. Amino acid sequence: CASSPRAGGADTQYF.

The V and J genes are TRBV19 and TRBJ1-1; 7 nucleotides match TRBD1. Germline V lookup: CDR1 LNHDA, CDR2 SQIVND (reference sequence). The CDR3 has 14 amino acids. V lost 1 base and J lost 6; bases outside the gene matches: 5. The CDR3 DNA reads TGTGCCAGTAGTATAGTGACAGGGACCGCTGAAGCTTTCTTT. This codes for CASSIVTGTAEAFF.

V and J are TRBV6-6 and TRBJ2-3; 11 nucleotides match TRBD2. With 5 bases clipped from V and 0 bases from J, the junction kept 7 bases outside the gene matches. The CDR3 has 17 amino acids. Germline values: CDR1 MNHNY, CDR2 SVGAGI (reference sequence). CDR3 DNA sequence: TGTGCCAGCAGTCCTACCGGGACTAGCGGTAGCACAGATACGCAGTATTTT. It specifies CASSPTGTSGSTDTQYF.

As for this clone: One end of the junction is discordant with germline, which a read error may explain. V usage is TRBV27 and J usage is TRBJ1-6; 7 bases are a match to TRBD1. This CDR3 is 14 amino acids long. Germline CDR1 reads MNHEY; CDR2 reads SMNVEV (reference sequence). CDR3 region: CASSLGTANSPLHF. The CDR3 DNA follows: TGTGCCAGCAGTTTAGGGACAGCTAATTCGCCCCTCCACTTT.

The V and J genes are TRBV4-3 and TRBJ2-7; D unclear. The germline V gene has CDR1 LGHNA and CDR2 YSLEER. The CDR3 contains 13 residues. Trimming shortened V by 0 bases and J by 3 bases, and 6 bases separated the two germline ends. In DNA form, the CDR3 reads TGCGCCAGCAGCCAAGACAGGTACTACGAGCAGTACTTC. Protein sequence: CASSQDRYYEQYF.

This sequence joins TRBV7-2 and TRBJ1-4; the D gene is possibly TRBD1 (6 bases). The CDR3 length is 15 residues. The germline V and J ends were trimmed by 0 bases and 5 bases, with 10 bases remaining between them. In germline, CDR1 is SGHTA, CDR2 FQGNSA. The chain's CDR3 is CASSLAGGGNEKLFF. The CDR3 coding sequence is TGTGCCAGCAGCTTAGCAGGGGGGGGGAATGAAAAACTGTTTTTT.

This chain links TRBV6-2 or TRBV6-3 with TRBJ2-1; 12 bases agree with TRBD2. There are 16 residues in the CDR3. V was clipped by 5 bases and J by 7 bases; unmatched bases: 9. Germline CDR1 and CDR2: MNHEY and SVGEGT. CDR3 in amino acids: CASSDGLAGRTNEQFF. CDR3 nucleotide sequence: TGTGCCAGCAGTGACGGACTAGCGGGAAGGACGAATGAGCAGTTCTTC.

V is TRBV11-2 and J is TRBJ2-1, with 7 bases fitting TRBD1. This CDR3 is built from 13 residues. CDR1 SGHAT and CDR2 FQNNGV come from the germline V gene. With 0 bases clipped from V and 15 bases from J, the junction kept 8 bases outside the gene matches. CDR3 DNA sequence: TGTGCCAGCAGCTTAGATCGACAGGGCCAGCCGTTCTTC. Protein sequence: CASSLDRQGQPFF. Looking up the rest from reference TRBV11-2 and TRBJ2-1 gives the full variable domain: EAGVAQSPRYKIIEKRQSVAFWCNPISGHATLYWYQQILGQGPKLLIQFQNNGVVDDSQLPKDRFSAERLKGVDSTLKIQPAKLEDSAVYLCASSLDRQGQPFFGPGTRLTVL.

The CDR3 is CASSPESGTASETQYF. CDR3 coding DNA: TGTGCCAGCTCACCAGAGAGCGGTACAGCATCAGAGACCCAGTACTTC. V and J are TRBV18 and TRBJ2-5; possibly TRBD2 for D (5 bases). Germline values: CDR1 KGHSH, CDR2 LQKENI. This CDR3 has 16 residues. The V end was cut by 2 bases, the J end by 4 bases, with 17 bases between.